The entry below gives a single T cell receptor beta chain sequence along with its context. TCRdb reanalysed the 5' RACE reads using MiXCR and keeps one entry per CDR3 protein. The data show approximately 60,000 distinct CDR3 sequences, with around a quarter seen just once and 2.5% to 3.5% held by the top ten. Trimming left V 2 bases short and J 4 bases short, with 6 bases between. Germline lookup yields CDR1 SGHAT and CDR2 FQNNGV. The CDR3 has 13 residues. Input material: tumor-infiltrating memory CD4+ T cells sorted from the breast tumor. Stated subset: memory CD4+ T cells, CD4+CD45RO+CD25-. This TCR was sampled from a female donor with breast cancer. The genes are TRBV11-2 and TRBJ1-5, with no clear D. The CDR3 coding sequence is TGTGCCAGCAGCTTAAGTCCGAATCAGCCCCAGCATTTT. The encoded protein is CASSLSPNQPQHF.